These 21 T cell receptor beta chains originate from one sample sequenced in a study of shared clonotypes between healthy human individuals. Clones were sequenced by immunoSEQ multiplex PCR, and TCRdb holds only the in-frame ones, with some missing. The sample gives roughly 2,500,000 clones, approximately 93% of which show up once; 0.36% is in the top ten. The sequencing sample was made of naive CD4+ T cells from PBMCs. Documented subset: CD45RA+ positively selected. These receptor sequences come from a man between 18 and 29 years old in good health. Some clones in this sample may be carry-over from other donors' samples.

The chain couples TRBV28 to TRBJ2-5; the D is unclear. Near its end, the DNA agrees better with TRBJ2-7, so the J call may be wrong. The CDR3 totals 12 residues. Germline V lookup: CDR1 MDHEN, CDR2 SYDVKM. The CDR3 protein is CASSSLWDEQYF. In DNA form, the CDR3 reads TGTGCCAGCAGTAGTTTGTGGGACGAGCAGTACTTC.

The chain recombines TRBV28 with TRBJ1-2, with a possible D match to TRBD1 (5 bases). The germline gives CDR1 MDHEN, CDR2 SYDVKM. This CDR3 region has 13 residues. V was clipped by 5 bases and J by 4 bases, with 11 bases between them. The CDR3 nucleotides read TGTGCCAGCAGTCCCGGGGCGGGCTATGGCTACACCTTC. It is translated as CASSPGAGYGYTF.

The chain uses TRBV7-9 and TRBJ1-4, with 10 positions matching TRBD1. The junction had 6 bases not matched to a gene; V was cut back by 5 bases and J by 6 bases. The CDR3 runs to 15 residues. Germline CDR1 reads SEHNR; CDR2 reads FQNEAQ (reference sequence). CDR3 in amino acids: CASSRDRGPHEKLFF. In nucleotides, the CDR3 is TGTGCCAGCAGCCGCGACAGGGGGCCGCATGAAAAACTGTTTTTT.

This clone was detected only a few times. This sequence joins TRBV6-1 and TRBJ1-2; TRBD1 aligns across 8 bases. Unmatched junction bases numbered 4, after V lost 6 bases and J lost 1 base. CDR3 length: 14 residues. Germline-derived CDR1 and CDR2 are MNHNS and SASEGT. The CDR3 region is CASRKTGDNYGYTF. CDR3 bases: TGTGCCAGCAGGAAGACAGGGGATAACTATGGCTACACCTTC.

The chain employs TRBV9 and TRBJ2-6; D might be TRBD2 (6 bases). CDR3 length: 21 residues. The germline V and J ends were trimmed by 4 bases and 0 bases, with 26 bases remaining between them. In germline, CDR1 is SGDLS, CDR2 YYNGEE. CDR3 sequence reads: CASSPHPQGVGTLSGANVLTF. In DNA form, the CDR3 reads TGTGCCAGCAGCCCACATCCCCAGGGTGTGGGGACTCTCTCTGGGGCCAACGTCCTGACTTTC.

The chain joins TRBV5-8 to TRBJ1-1, with D possibly TRBD1 on 6 matching bases. The V and J ends lost 5 bases and 5 bases respectively, with 16 bases between them. The CDR3 totals 14 residues. Germline loops: CDR1 SGHTS, CDR2 YDEGEE. The CDR3 protein is CASSLLRTGTEAFF. The CDR3, as DNA: TGTGCCAGCAGTCTTCTCAGAACAGGGACTGAAGCTTTCTTT.

This chain joins TRBV5-1 and TRBJ2-2, with TRBD2 as a possible D gene (5 bases). From germline, CDR1 is SGHRS and CDR2 YFSETQ. Trimming took off 4 bases at V and 4 bases at J, with 11 bases between the two ends. This CDR3 spans 14 amino acids. The chain's CDR3 is CASSLDGLTGELFF. The CDR3, as DNA: TGCGCCAGCAGCCTGGACGGACTCACCGGGGAGCTGTTTTTT.

The rearrangement links TRBV4-1 to TRBJ1-3; 8 nucleotides line up with TRBD1. The germline V gene encodes CDR1 MGHRA and CDR2 YSYEKL. The CDR3 is 14 amino acids. Trimming cost V 2 bases and J 4 bases; bases outside gene matches: 1. The CDR3 region is CASSQRTGGNTIYF. In DNA form, the CDR3 reads TGCGCCAGCAGCCAAAGGACAGGGGGAAACACCATATATTTT.

This clone was detected only once. The V and J genes are TRBV5-1 and TRBJ1-2; D is possibly TRBD1 (5 bases). Between the trimmed V and J ends, which lost 2 bases and 1 base, there was a span of 9 bases. This CDR3 comprises 14 residues. CDR1 and CDR2 from the germline V gene are SGHRS and YFSETQ. CDR3 sequence reads: CASSLDSLNYGYTF. The CDR3 DNA sequence: TGCGCCAGCAGCTTAGACAGCCTTAACTATGGCTACACCTTC.

The J gene is TRBJ1-1, the V gene TRBV19; no reliable D call. CDR1 is LNHDA, CDR2 SQIVND, per germline (reference sequence). The CDR3 covers 11 residues. The germline V and J ends were trimmed by 6 bases and 1 base, with 3 bases remaining between them. The DNA for the CDR3 is TGTGCCAGTAGCTGGAACACTGAAGCTTTCTTT. Protein: CASSWNTEAFF.

The V gene is TRBV5-1, the J gene TRBJ2-1; 11 bases align to TRBD2. V shed 4 bases, J shed 7 bases, and the junction held 10 bases outside the gene matches. The germline CDR1 and CDR2 sequences are SGHRS and YFSETQ. This CDR3 comprises 16 residues. CDR3 amino acids: CASSPPSSGRYNEQFF. DNA for the CDR3: TGCGCCAGCAGCCCACCCTCTAGCGGGAGGTATAATGAGCAGTTCTTC.

The chain links TRBV5-4 to TRBJ2-3; TRBD2 might be the D (6 bases). The CDR3 covers 15 residues. The germline CDR1 and CDR2 sequences are SGHNT and YYREEE (reference sequence). Between the trimmed V and J ends, which lost 4 bases and 1 base, there was a span of 13 bases. CDR3 amino acids: CASSAGSSGTDTQYF. The CDR3 nucleotides are TGTGCCAGCAGCGCCGGGAGTTCGGGCACAGATACGCAGTATTTT. Full variable domain (remainder filled in from reference TRBV5-4 and TRBJ2-3): ETGVTQSPTHLIKTRGQQVTLRCSSQSGHNTVSWYQQALGQGPQFIFQYYREEENGRGNFPPRFSGLQFPNYSSELNVNALELDDSALYLCASSAGSSGTDTQYFGPGTRLTVL.

The J gene is TRBJ2-5, the V gene TRBV7-3; the D gene is possibly TRBD1 (6 bases). CDR1 is SGHTA and CDR2 is FQGTGA in the germline V gene. Trimming cost V 5 bases and J 3 bases, with 10 bases left between them. The CDR3 covers 13 residues. The CDR3 region is CASSANREETQYF. CDR3 in DNA: TGTGCCAGCAGCGCAAACAGGGAAGAGACCCAGTACTTC.

The gene calls are TRBV28 and TRBJ1-5; a possible D gene is TRBD1 (5 bases). The CDR3 length is 16 residues. V was trimmed by 5 bases and J by 2 bases, leaving 16 bases between them. CDR1 is MDHEN and CDR2 is SYDVKM in the germline V gene. CDR3 nucleotides: TGTGCCAGCAGTCCCCACCTGGGGGATCGCAATCAGCCCCAGCATTTT. Translating it yields CASSPHLGDRNQPQHF.

Concerning this clone: This specimen includes other DNA sequences encoding the same CDR3. The chain links TRBV29-1 to TRBJ2-3; D is unresolved. This CDR3 region has 10 residues. With 6 bases removed from V and 7 bases from J, the gap between germline ends came to 8 bases. The germline gives CDR1 SQVTM, CDR2 ANQGSEA. CDR3 bases: TGCAGCGTGGTGTTCTATACGCAGTATTTT. Its translation is CSVVFYTQYF.

This clone was detected a few times. J is TRBJ1-1 and V is TRBV5-1, with 8 nucleotides matching TRBD1. The CDR3 sequence is 16 residues long. Germline V lookup: CDR1 SGHRS, CDR2 YFSETQ. The J segment lost 4 bases and the V segment lost 3 bases, leaving 11 bases of the junction unmatched. The chain's CDR3 is CASSYGQGREATEAFF. In DNA form, the CDR3 reads TGCGCCAGCAGCTATGGACAGGGCAGGGAGGCCACTGAAGCTTTCTTT.

V is TRBV7-2 and J is TRBJ1-1; no definite D call. The CDR3 runs to 13 residues. Between the trimmed V and J ends, which lost 4 bases and 2 bases, there was a span of 8 bases. Germline V lookup: CDR1 SGHTA, CDR2 FQGNSA. Here the CDR3 reads CASSYELNTEAFF. CDR3 sequence (DNA): TGTGCCAGCAGCTATGAATTAAACACTGAAGCTTTCTTT.

The rearrangement links TRBV5-1 to TRBJ2-7; D perhaps matches TRBD2 (6 bases). Germline V gene lookup returns CDR1 SGHRS and CDR2 YFSETQ. Trimming cost V 4 bases and J 5 bases, with 22 bases left between them. The CDR3 consists of 16 residues. The CDR3 DNA reads TGCGCCAGCAGCATGGAGCGGGCCGCGACGTTCCACGAGCAGTACTTC. It translates to CASSMERAATFHEQYF. Full variable domain (outside the CDR3, taken from reference TRBV5-1 and TRBJ2-7): KAGVTQTPRYLIKTRGQQVTLSCSPISGHRSVSWYQQTPGQGLQFLFEYFSETQRNKGNFPGRFSGRQFSNSRSEMNVSTLELGDSALYLCASSMERAATFHEQYFGPGTRLTVT.

The chain carries TRBV11-3 and TRBJ1-1; D might be TRBD1 (5 bases). V lost 1 base and J 5 bases, leaving 17 bases between the germline ends. Germline V gene data show CDR1 as SGHNT and CDR2 as YENEEA. This CDR3 contains 16 residues. The CDR3 bases are TGTGCCAGCAGCTTAGGAATGGGCAGGGCTTCTACTGAAGCTTTCTTT. Amino acids: CASSLGMGRASTEAFF.

The V and J genes are TRBV28 and TRBJ1-2; 7 nucleotides agree with TRBD1. Per germline, CDR1 MDHEN and CDR2 SYDVKM. The CDR3 contains 15 residues. With 6 bases clipped from V and 3 bases from J, the junction kept 10 bases outside the gene matches. The DNA of the CDR3 is TGTGCCAGCAGAGAGCCAGGGGGGAAAGACTATGGCTACACCTTC. The encoded protein is CASREPGGKDYGYTF.

The chain couples TRBV29-1 to TRBJ1-4, with D tentatively TRBD1 (5 bases). The V gene's germline CDR1 is SQVTM and CDR2 ANQGSEA. This CDR3 has 14 residues. The V gene lost 7 bases and the J gene lost 4 bases, with 16 bases spanning the gap. The CDR3 sequence is CSAESGRRNEKLFF. CDR3 nucleotides: TGCAGCGCCGAGTCGGGACGGCGTAATGAAAAACTGTTTTTT. Combining the CDR3 with reference TRBV29-1 and TRBJ1-4 gives the whole variable domain SAVISQKPSRDICQRGTSLTIQCQVDSQVTMMFWYRQQPGQSLTLIATANQGSEATYESGFVIDKFPISRPNLTFSTLTVSNMSPEDSSIYLCSAESGRRNEKLFFGSGTQLSVL.